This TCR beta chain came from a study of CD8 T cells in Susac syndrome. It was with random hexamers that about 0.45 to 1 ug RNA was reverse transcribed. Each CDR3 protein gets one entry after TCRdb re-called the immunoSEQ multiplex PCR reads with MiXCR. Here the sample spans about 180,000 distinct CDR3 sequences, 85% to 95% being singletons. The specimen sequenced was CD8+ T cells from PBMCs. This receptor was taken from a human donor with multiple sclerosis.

The CDR3 is CATSRDVRPNQPQHF. DNA of the CDR3: TGTGCCACCAGCAGAGATGTAAGACCCAATCAGCCCCAGCATTTT. V gene TRBV15 combines with J gene TRBJ1-5; D not resolved. Trimming stripped 0 bases from V and 3 bases from J, with 9 bases between. CDR1 and CDR2 from the germline V gene are LNHNV and YYDKDF (reference sequence). The CDR3 contains 15 residues.